Below are 5 T cell receptor beta chains sequenced from a single sample in a study of CD8 T cells in ankylosing spondylitis. TCRdb fed the 5' RACE reads into MiXCR, producing one record per CDR3 protein. The table records about 320,000 distinct CDR3 sequences, 9.5% to 13% of them present only once. Sequenced sample: blood, either unsorted or a sorted T cell fraction (not recorded which). These receptors were obtained from a female donor with ankylosing spondylitis or in good health (not recorded which).

This clonotype turned up a few times. This rearrangement joins TRBV6-5 to TRBJ1-5; D is uncertain. Germline V gene lookup returns CDR1 MNHEY and CDR2 SVGAGI. The CDR3 loop spans 15 amino acids. Trimming took off 4 bases at V and 6 bases at J, with 16 bases between the two ends. DNA of the CDR3: TGTGCCAGCAGTTCCACAGCCTCTTGGGGTCAGCCCCAGCATTTT. This codes for CASSSTASWGQPQHF.

This clonotype has at least ten counts. The chain recombines TRBV20-1 with TRBJ2-1; maybe TRBD2 (6 bases). This CDR3 comprises 12 residues. The germline V gene has CDR1 DFQATT and CDR2 SNEGSKA (reference sequence). V lost 7 bases and J lost 3, with 10 bases in between. CDR3 region: CSVSEGYNEQFF. The CDR3 region has the DNA TGCAGTGTTTCGGAGGGCTACAATGAGCAGTTCTTC.

A remark on this clonotype: The DNA is left out, because the CDR3 cannot be placed on it with certainty; the CDR3 is given as TCRdb lists it. The chain couples TRBV21-1 to TRBJ2-5. TRBV21-1 is a recognized pseudogene. From its first to its last residue, the CDR3 has 12 amino acids. This chain's CDR3 is CASSKTTSGQYF.

The chain joins TRBV7-9 to TRBJ2-3; perhaps D is TRBD1 or TRBD2 (6 bases each). V lost 5 bases, J lost 11 bases, and 14 bases lay in between. The CDR3 totals 12 residues. Germline values: CDR1 SEHNR, CDR2 FQNEAQ (reference sequence). CDR3 nucleotide sequence: TGTGCCAGCAGCCGGGGGCCACCAGAGCAGTATTTT. Translated, it gives CASSRGPPEQYF.

This clonotype appeared a few times. The chain combines TRBV7-2 with TRBJ2-7; no firm D call. The germline V gene encodes CDR1 SGHTA and CDR2 FQGNSA. This CDR3 is 14 amino acids long. Trimming stripped 4 bases from V and 0 bases from J, with 10 bases between. The DNA for the CDR3 is TGTGCCAGCAGCTCTGCCTACCCCTCCTACGAGCAGTACTTC. Translating gives CASSSAYPSYEQYF. Variable domain in full (rest from reference TRBV7-2 and TRBJ2-7): GAGVSQSPSNKVTEKGKDVELRCDPISGHTALYWYRQSLGQGLEFLIYFQGNSAPDKSGLPSDRFSAERTGGSVSTLTIQRTQQEDSAVYLCASSSAYPSYEQYFGPGTRLTVT.